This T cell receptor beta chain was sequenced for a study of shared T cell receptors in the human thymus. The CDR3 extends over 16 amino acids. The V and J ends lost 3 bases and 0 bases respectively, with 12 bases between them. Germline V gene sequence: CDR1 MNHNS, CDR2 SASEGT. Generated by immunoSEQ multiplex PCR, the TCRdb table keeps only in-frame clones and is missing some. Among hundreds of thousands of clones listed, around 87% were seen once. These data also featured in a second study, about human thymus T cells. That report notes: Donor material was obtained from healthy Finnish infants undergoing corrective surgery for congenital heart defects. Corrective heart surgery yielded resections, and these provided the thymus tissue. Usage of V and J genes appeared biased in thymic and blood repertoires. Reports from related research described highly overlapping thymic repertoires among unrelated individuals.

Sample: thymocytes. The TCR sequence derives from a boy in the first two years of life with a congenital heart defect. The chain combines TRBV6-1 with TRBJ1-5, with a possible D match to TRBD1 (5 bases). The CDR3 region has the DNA TGTGCCAGCAGTGACACAGGAAGGGGTAGCAATCAGCCCCAGCATTTT. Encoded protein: CASSDTGRGSNQPQHF.